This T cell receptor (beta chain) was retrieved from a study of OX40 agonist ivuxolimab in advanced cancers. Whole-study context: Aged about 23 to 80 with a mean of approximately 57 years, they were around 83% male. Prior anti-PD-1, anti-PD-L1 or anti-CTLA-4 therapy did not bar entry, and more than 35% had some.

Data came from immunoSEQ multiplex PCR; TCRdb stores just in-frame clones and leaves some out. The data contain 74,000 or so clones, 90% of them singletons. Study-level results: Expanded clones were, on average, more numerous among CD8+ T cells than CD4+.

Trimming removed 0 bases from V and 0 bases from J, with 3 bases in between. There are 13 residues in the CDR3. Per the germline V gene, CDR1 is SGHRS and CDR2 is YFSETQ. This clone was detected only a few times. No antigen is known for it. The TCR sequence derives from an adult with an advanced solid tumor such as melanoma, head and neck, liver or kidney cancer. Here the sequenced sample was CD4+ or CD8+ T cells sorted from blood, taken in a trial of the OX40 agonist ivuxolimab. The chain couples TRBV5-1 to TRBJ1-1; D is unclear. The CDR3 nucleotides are TGCGCCAGCAGCTTGGTGGTGAACACTGAAGCTTTCTTT. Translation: CASSLVVNTEAFF.